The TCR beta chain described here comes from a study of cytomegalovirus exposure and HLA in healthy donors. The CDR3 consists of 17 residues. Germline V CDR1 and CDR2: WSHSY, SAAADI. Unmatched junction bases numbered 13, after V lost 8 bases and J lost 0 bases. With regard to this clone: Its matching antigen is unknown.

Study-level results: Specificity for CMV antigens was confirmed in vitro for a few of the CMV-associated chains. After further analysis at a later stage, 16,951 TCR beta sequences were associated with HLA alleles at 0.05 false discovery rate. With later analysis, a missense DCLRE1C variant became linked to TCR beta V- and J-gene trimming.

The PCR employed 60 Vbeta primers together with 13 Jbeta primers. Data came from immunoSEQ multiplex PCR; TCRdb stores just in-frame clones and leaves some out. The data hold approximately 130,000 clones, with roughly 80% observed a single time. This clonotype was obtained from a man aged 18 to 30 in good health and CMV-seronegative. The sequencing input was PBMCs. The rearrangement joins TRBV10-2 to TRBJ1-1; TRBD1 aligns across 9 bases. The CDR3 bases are TGCGCCAGCTCTGGGGGACAGGGAGGTTCTCTGAACACTGAAGCTTTCTTT. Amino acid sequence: CASSGGQGGSLNTEAFF.